The clone carrying this T cell receptor beta chain was counted many times. The antigen remains unidentified. According to the study, TCR beta libraries were built with iRepertoire HTBI primers and CDR3-region Arm-PCR. MiXCR, applied by TCRdb to the multiplex PCR reads, yields one record per CDR3 protein. The sample shows 400,000 to 500,000 distinct CDR3 sequences, approximately 23% of them seen only once. The data belong to a study of regulatory T cells in long-lasting Graves disease. CDR1 and CDR2 from the germline V gene are SNHLY and FYNNEI. V was cut by 6 bases and J by 4 bases, with 15 bases left in between. CDR3 length equals 14 residues. The time point: persistent/refractory GD, antithyroid drugs over 5 years with positive TRAb. PBMCs were the source of the RNA used for TCR sequencing. Overall study results and limits: The study found TRBV28, TRBJ1-2 and TRBJ2-5 favored in persistent disease. Persistent Graves' disease cases displayed lower TCR diversity than newly diagnosed ones.

This specimen was peripheral blood mononuclear cells (PBMCs), taken when the disease was refractory, from a patient treated with antithyroid drugs. The rearrangement joins TRBV2 to TRBJ2-5, with D possibly being TRBD2 (5 bases). The origin of this receptor is a female donor with Graves disease. DNA of the CDR3: TGTGCCAGCAGGAAACCAGGACTCCCAGAGACCCAGTACTTC. Translated: CASRKPGLPETQYF.